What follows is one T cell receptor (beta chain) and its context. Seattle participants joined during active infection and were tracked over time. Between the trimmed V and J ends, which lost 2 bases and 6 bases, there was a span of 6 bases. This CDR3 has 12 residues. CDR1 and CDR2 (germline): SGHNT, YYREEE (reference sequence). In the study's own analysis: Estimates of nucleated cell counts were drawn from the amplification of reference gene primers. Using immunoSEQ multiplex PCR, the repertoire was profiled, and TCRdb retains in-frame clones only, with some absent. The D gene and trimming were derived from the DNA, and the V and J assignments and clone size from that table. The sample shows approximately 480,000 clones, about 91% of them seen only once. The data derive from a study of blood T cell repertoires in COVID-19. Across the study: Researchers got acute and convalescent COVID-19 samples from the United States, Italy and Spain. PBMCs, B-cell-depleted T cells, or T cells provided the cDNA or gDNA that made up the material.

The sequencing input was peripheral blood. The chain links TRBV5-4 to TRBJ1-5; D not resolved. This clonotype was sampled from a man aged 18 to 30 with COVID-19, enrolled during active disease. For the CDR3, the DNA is TGTGCCAGCAGCTTTCCAGGTCAGCCCCAGCATTTT. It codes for CASSFPGQPQHF.